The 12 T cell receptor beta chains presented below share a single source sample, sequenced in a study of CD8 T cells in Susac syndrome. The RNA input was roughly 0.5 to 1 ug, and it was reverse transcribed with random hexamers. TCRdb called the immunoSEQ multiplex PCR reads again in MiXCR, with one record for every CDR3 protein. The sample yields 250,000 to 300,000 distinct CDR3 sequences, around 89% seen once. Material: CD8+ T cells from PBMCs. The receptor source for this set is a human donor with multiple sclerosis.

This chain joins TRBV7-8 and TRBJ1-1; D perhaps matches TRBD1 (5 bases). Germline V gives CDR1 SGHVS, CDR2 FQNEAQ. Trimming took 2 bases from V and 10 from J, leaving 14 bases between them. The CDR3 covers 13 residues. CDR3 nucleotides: TGTGCCAGCAGCTTAAGCGAAAACGGGGGAGCTTTCTTT. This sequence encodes CASSLSENGGAFF. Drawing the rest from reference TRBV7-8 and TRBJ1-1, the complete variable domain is GAGVSQSPRYKVAKRGQDVALRCDPISGHVSLFWYQQALGQGPEFLTYFQNEAQLDKSGLPSDRFFAERPEGSVSTLKIQRTQQEDSAVYLCASSLSENGGAFFGQGTRLTVV.

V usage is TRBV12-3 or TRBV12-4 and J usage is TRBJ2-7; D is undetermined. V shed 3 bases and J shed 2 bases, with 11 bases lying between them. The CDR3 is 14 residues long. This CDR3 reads CASSLEGNPYEQYF. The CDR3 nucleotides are TGTGCCAGCAGTTTGGAAGGGAACCCCTACGAGCAGTACTTC.

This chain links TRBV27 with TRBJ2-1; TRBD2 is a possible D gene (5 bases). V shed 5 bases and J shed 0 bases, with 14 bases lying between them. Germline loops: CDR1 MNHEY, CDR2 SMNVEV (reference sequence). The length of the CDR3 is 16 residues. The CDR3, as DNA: TGTGCCAGCAGTCTCCGGACTTTTAGCTCCTACAATGAGCAGTTCTTC. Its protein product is CASSLRTFSSYNEQFF.

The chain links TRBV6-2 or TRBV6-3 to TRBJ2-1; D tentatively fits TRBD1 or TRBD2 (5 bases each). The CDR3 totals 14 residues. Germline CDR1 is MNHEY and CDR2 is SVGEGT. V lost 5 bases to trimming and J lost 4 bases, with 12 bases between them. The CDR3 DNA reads TGTGCCAGCAGTGGAAGGGACGGATACAATGAGCAGTTCTTC. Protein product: CASSGRDGYNEQFF.

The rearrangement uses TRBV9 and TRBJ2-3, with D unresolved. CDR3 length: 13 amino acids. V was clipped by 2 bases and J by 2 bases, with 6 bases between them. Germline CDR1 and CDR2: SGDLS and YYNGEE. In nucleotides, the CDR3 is TGTGCCAGCAGCGTTACTGTCACAGATACGCAGTATTTT. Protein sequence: CASSVTVTDTQYF.

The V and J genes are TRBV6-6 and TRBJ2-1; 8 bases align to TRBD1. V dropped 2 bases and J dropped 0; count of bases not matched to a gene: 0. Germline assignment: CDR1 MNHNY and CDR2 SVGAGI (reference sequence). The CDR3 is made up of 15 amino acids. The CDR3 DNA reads TGTGCCAGCAGTTACGGACAGGGCTCCTACAATGAGCAGTTCTTC. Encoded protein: CASSYGQGSYNEQFF.

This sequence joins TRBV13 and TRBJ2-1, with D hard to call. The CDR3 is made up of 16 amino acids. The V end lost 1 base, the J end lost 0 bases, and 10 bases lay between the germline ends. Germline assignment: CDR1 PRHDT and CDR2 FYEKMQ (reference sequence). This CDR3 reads CASSLVANSSYNEQFF. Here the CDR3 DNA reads TGTGCCAGCAGCTTAGTGGCAAATAGCTCCTACAATGAGCAGTTCTTC.

The CDR3 bases are TGTGCCAGCAAAGTTCCAGGGAGTCCACGTTGGGGCTACACCTTC. It specifies CASKVPGSPRWGYTF. J is TRBJ1-2 and V is TRBV2; D is perhaps TRBD1 (5 bases). Between the trimmed V and J ends, which lost 7 bases and 8 bases, there was a span of 23 bases. This CDR3 is 15 amino acids long. CDR1 is SNHLY, CDR2 FYNNEI, per germline.

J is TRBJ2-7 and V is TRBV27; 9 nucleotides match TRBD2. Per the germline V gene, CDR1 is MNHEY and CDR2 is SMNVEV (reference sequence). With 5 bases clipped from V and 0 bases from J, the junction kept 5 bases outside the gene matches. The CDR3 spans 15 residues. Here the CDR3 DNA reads TGTGCCAGCAGTCCCTATAGCGGGAGCTCCTACGAGCAGTACTTC. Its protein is CASSPYSGSSYEQYF.

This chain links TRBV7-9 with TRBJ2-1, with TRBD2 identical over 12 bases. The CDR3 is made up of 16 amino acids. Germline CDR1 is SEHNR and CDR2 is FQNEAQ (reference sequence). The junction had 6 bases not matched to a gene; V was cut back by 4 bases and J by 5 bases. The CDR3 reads CASSWWTSGTDNEQFF. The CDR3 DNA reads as TGTGCCAGCAGCTGGTGGACTAGCGGGACGGACAATGAGCAGTTCTTC.

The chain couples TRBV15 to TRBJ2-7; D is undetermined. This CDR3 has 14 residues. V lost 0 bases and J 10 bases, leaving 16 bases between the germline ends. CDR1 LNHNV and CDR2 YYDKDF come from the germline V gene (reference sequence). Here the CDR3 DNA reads TGTGCCACCAGCAGAGATCAGGAACAAGGGTCTCAGTACTTC. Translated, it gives CATSRDQEQGSQYF.

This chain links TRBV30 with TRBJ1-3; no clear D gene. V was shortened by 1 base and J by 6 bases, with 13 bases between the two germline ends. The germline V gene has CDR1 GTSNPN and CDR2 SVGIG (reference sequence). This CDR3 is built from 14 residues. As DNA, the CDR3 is TGTGCCTGGAGTGAGGGAAGCGGAGTAAACACCATATATTTT. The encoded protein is CAWSEGSGVNTIYF.